This TCR beta chain was captured in a study of T cells expressing NK-cell markers. Looking at the study overall: Sorted CD3+CD56+NKG2C+, CD3+CD56+NKG2C- and CD3+CD56-NKG2C+ T cells provided the TCR beta repertoires. Seven of the eight sequenced donors were classified as HCMV-seropositive, and one was classified as seronegative.

TCRdb reprocessed the 5' RACE reads, keeping one entry per CDR3 protein, no DNA. Its listing shows around 280,000 distinct CDR3 sequences. The CDR3 contains 17 residues. Germline CDR1 is DFQATT and CDR2 is SNEGSKA (reference sequence). The sequence was collected from a young man in good health. The chain is built from TRBV20-1 and TRBJ2-2; TCRdb reports TRBD2, a call that lacks DNA to check it against. Sequencing was carried out using blood T cells: a sorted CD56 or NKG2C T cell subset, CD4+ or CD8+ T cells, or bulk PBMC T cells (not recorded which). The CDR3 reads CSARGLAGGANTGELFF.